This is a list of T cell receptor beta chains from one sample in a study of T-cell reconstitution after alpha-beta-depleted transplantation in children. TCRdb processed the PCR reads anew with MiXCR; each CDR3 protein has one entry. The sample consists of more than 250,000 distinct CDR3 sequences, 9.9% of them appearing once. This material consisted of PBMCs from the stem cell graft donor, taken from the stem cell graft. The receptors here all came from a human donor who donated a stem cell graft to a child with SCID. Each CDR3 is given with its conserved first and last residue. Fields, in order: V gene, clone size, D gene, J gene, CDR3 DNA, CDR3 protein. D genes are given only for firm matches. Part of the rows lack a size; the others show once, few, many or a class for expanded clones.

v_gene: TRBV15
abundance: NA
d_gene: TRBD1
j_gene: TRBJ1-1
CDR3nt: TGTGCCACCAGCAGAGACACAGGGGGCTCGGGAGCTTTCTTT
CDR3aa: CATSRDTGGSGAFF

v_gene: TRBV27
abundance: NA
d_gene: NA
j_gene: TRBJ1-3
CDR3nt: TGTGCCAGCAGTAAGGAGGCTGGAAACACCATATATTTT
CDR3aa: CASSKEAGNTIYF

v_gene: TRBV10-3
abundance: few
d_gene: TRBD2
j_gene: TRBJ2-3
CDR3nt: TGTGCCATCAGTGAGTCGGTTAGCGGGGGTACAGATACGCAGTATTTT
CDR3aa: CAISESVSGGTDTQYF

v_gene: TRBV12-3/TRBV12-4
abundance: few
d_gene: NA
j_gene: TRBJ1-5
CDR3nt: TGTGCCAGCAGTTTCAAGGGCAATCAGCCCCAGCATTTT
CDR3aa: CASSFKGNQPQHF

v_gene: TRBV7-9
abundance: few
d_gene: TRBD1
j_gene: TRBJ2-2
CDR3nt: TGTGCCAGCAGCTTACTTCCGGGACAGGACACCGGGGAGCTGTTTTTT
CDR3aa: CASSLLPGQDTGELFF

v_gene: TRBV29-1
abundance: few
d_gene: NA
j_gene: TRBJ2-3
CDR3nt: TGCAGCGCTCTATCCGAGGGCAAGAGCACAGATACGCAGTATTTT
CDR3aa: CSALSEGKSTDTQYF

v_gene: TRBV4-2
abundance: NA
d_gene: TRBD1
j_gene: TRBJ2-2
CDR3nt: TGTGCCAGCAGCCAAGAAAACAGGGGATGGAACACCGGGGAGCTGTTTTTT
CDR3aa: CASSQENRGWNTGELFF

v_gene: TRBV5-1
abundance: NA
d_gene: NA
j_gene: TRBJ2-1
CDR3nt: TGCGCCAGCAGCCCGGCAGCGGACAGCGTATACAATGAGCAGTTCTTC
CDR3aa: CASSPAADSVYNEQFF

v_gene: TRBV11-2
abundance: few
d_gene: NA
j_gene: TRBJ2-7
CDR3nt: TGTGCCAGCAGCCTCCGGACAGCCAGAAACTACGAGCAGTACTTC
CDR3aa: CASSLRTARNYEQYF

v_gene: TRBV10-3
abundance: few
d_gene: NA
j_gene: TRBJ2-1
CDR3nt: TGTGCCATCACCGCGGAAGGGGGGGGGCCGGGGAATGAGCAGTTCTTC
CDR3aa: CAITAEGGGPGNEQFF

v_gene: TRBV3-1
abundance: many
d_gene: TRBD1
j_gene: TRBJ1-4
CDR3nt: TGTGCCAGCAGCCAAGATCCGAGCTTCGGGCAGGGGGAAACTAATGAAAAACTGTTTTTT
CDR3aa: CASSQDPSFGQGETNEKLFF

v_gene: TRBV7-2
abundance: many
d_gene: NA
j_gene: TRBJ2-1
CDR3nt: TGTGCCAGCAGCTTAGACATTAATGAGCAGTTCTTC
CDR3aa: CASSLDINEQFF

v_gene: TRBV15
abundance: many
d_gene: NA
j_gene: TRBJ2-5
CDR3nt: TGTGCCACCAGCCCACTAGGTCAAGAGACCCAGTACTTC
CDR3aa: CATSPLGQETQYF

v_gene: TRBV7-9
abundance: many
d_gene: NA
j_gene: TRBJ1-6
CDR3nt: TGTGCCAGCAGCAACGCCGCAGGAATCAATTCACCCCTCCACTTT
CDR3aa: CASSNAAGINSPLHF

v_gene: TRBV10-1
abundance: few
d_gene: TRBD1
j_gene: TRBJ2-1
CDR3nt: TGCGCCAGCAGTGAGTCGCTTACAGGGGGACGGTTCTTC
CDR3aa: CASSESLTGGRFF

v_gene: TRBV7-2
abundance: few
d_gene: NA
j_gene: TRBJ2-4
CDR3nt: TGTGCCAGCAGCTTAGCTGTGTCAGTTCTGTCGACTGTGGCCAAAAACATTCAGTACTTC
CDR3aa: CASSLAVSVLSTVAKNIQYF

v_gene: TRBV12-3/TRBV12-4
abundance: many
d_gene: NA
j_gene: TRBJ2-1
CDR3nt: TGTGCCAGCAGTTTAGAAGCGAGGGAGCAGTTCTTC
CDR3aa: CASSLEAREQFF

v_gene: TRBV4-2
abundance: many
d_gene: TRBD1
j_gene: TRBJ1-2
CDR3nt: TGTGCCAGCAGCCAAGAAGGGGACAGACCTCTTCGGGGCTACACCTTC
CDR3aa: CASSQEGDRPLRGYTF

v_gene: TRBV20-1
abundance: many
d_gene: NA
j_gene: TRBJ2-3
CDR3nt: TGCAGTGCTAGAGTTGGCGGAGCAGATACGCAGTATTTT
CDR3aa: CSARVGGADTQYF

v_gene: TRBV7-2
abundance: few
d_gene: NA
j_gene: TRBJ1-5
CDR3nt: TGTGCCAGCAGCCCCCAGACAGGAGGGGAACAGCCCCAGCATTTT
CDR3aa: CASSPQTGGEQPQHF

v_gene: TRBV10-3
abundance: few
d_gene: NA
j_gene: TRBJ2-1
CDR3nt: TGTGCCATCAGTGATGGGACACCCCTGTATGGGCAGTTCTTC
CDR3aa: CAISDGTPLYGQFF

v_gene: TRBV5-1
abundance: few
d_gene: TRBD1
j_gene: TRBJ2-2
CDR3nt: TGCGCCAGCAGCGGAACCGGGACAGCCGAGAACACCGGGGAGCTGTTTTTT
CDR3aa: CASSGTGTAENTGELFF

v_gene: TRBV19
abundance: few
d_gene: TRBD1
j_gene: TRBJ2-2
CDR3nt: TGTGCCAGTAGTATAAACAGGGGAACCACCGGGGAGCTGTTTTTT
CDR3aa: CASSINRGTTGELFF

v_gene: TRBV14
abundance: many
d_gene: NA
j_gene: TRBJ2-1
CDR3nt: TGTGCCAGCAGCGAGAACCGGGACACTTTCTCCTACAATGAGCAGTTCTTC
CDR3aa: CASSENRDTFSYNEQFF

v_gene: TRBV2
abundance: few
d_gene: NA
j_gene: TRBJ1-4
CDR3nt: TGTGCCAGCAAAGGGAGGCATGCAACTAATGAAAAACTGTTTTTT
CDR3aa: CASKGRHATNEKLFF

v_gene: TRBV4-2
abundance: few
d_gene: TRBD2
j_gene: TRBJ2-5
CDR3nt: TGTGCCAGCAGCCTCCGACTAGCGGGGGGTCCAATGCAAGAGACCCAGTACTTC
CDR3aa: CASSLRLAGGPMQETQYF

v_gene: TRBV20-1
abundance: NA
d_gene: TRBD1
j_gene: TRBJ1-2
CDR3nt: TGCAGTGCTAGCCATCGACAGGGTTCGGATGGCTACACCTTC
CDR3aa: CSASHRQGSDGYTF

v_gene: TRBV28
abundance: NA
d_gene: NA
j_gene: TRBJ1-4
CDR3nt: TGTGCCAGCAGTTTACCCTCCGGACGGGATGAAAAACTGTTTTTT
CDR3aa: CASSLPSGRDEKLFF

v_gene: TRBV6-1
abundance: few
d_gene: TRBD1
j_gene: TRBJ2-1
CDR3nt: TGTGCCAGCAGCCCCATCAGGGGGCAGACTGCCTTGGGGGAGCAGTTCTTC
CDR3aa: CASSPIRGQTALGEQFF

v_gene: TRBV10-2
abundance: few
d_gene: NA
j_gene: TRBJ1-6
CDR3nt: TGCGCCAGCAGTGAGTCGACAGAGAATTCACCCCTCCACTTT
CDR3aa: CASSESTENSPLHF

v_gene: TRBV5-1
abundance: few
d_gene: TRBD1
j_gene: TRBJ2-1
CDR3nt: TGCGCCAGCAGCCCGACAGGGGCGTTTAATGAGCAGTTCTTC
CDR3aa: CASSPTGAFNEQFF

v_gene: TRBV29-1
abundance: many
d_gene: TRBD1
j_gene: TRBJ2-3
CDR3nt: TGCAGCGTTGAACTTATACCGGGACAGGGAAGTACAGATACGCAGTATTTT
CDR3aa: CSVELIPGQGSTDTQYF

v_gene: TRBV2
abundance: NA
d_gene: NA
j_gene: TRBJ2-1
CDR3nt: TGTGCCAGCAGTGAGGTGGCAGATCCTTACAATGAGCAGTTCTTC
CDR3aa: CASSEVADPYNEQFF

v_gene: TRBV18
abundance: few
d_gene: NA
j_gene: TRBJ2-4
CDR3nt: TGTGCCAGCTCACCACCGCTCCAGGGGCTGGGGAACATTCAGTACTTC
CDR3aa: CASSPPLQGLGNIQYF

v_gene: TRBV6-6
abundance: many
d_gene: NA
j_gene: TRBJ2-5
CDR3nt: TGTGCCAGCAGCCTGGACAGACAAGAGACCCAGTACTTC
CDR3aa: CASSLDRQETQYF

v_gene: TRBV29-1
abundance: NA
d_gene: TRBD1
j_gene: TRBJ2-7
CDR3nt: TGCAGCGTTCGGACAGGGGGCGACGTGGGCGAGCAGTACTTC
CDR3aa: CSVRTGGDVGEQYF

v_gene: TRBV2
abundance: NA
d_gene: TRBD2
j_gene: TRBJ2-1
CDR3nt: TGTGCCAGCCAGATGCCGGGGGGGCCCTACAATGAGCAGTTCTTC
CDR3aa: CASQMPGGPYNEQFF

v_gene: TRBV7-9
abundance: NA
d_gene: NA
j_gene: TRBJ1-2
CDR3nt: TGTGCCAGCAGCTTTCCATACGGCTACACCTTC
CDR3aa: CASSFPYGYTF

v_gene: TRBV29-1
abundance: NA
d_gene: NA
j_gene: TRBJ2-3
CDR3nt: TGCAGCGTTGTCCCTCGCGCAGATACGCAGTATTTT
CDR3aa: CSVVPRADTQYF

v_gene: TRBV9
abundance: few
d_gene: NA
j_gene: TRBJ2-5
CDR3nt: TGTGCCAGCAGCGTAGACCAGGGGAGTTTCCAAGAGACCCAGTACTTC
CDR3aa: CASSVDQGSFQETQYF

v_gene: TRBV5-1
abundance: NA
d_gene: TRBD2
j_gene: TRBJ2-3
CDR3nt: TGCGCCAGCAGCTTAATAGCGGGGGGGCCTTTGAAGGATACGCAGTATTTT
CDR3aa: CASSLIAGGPLKDTQYF

v_gene: TRBV12-3/TRBV12-4
abundance: few
d_gene: NA
j_gene: TRBJ2-7
CDR3nt: TGTGCCAGCAGTTTTGGGGGGCAGGAGCAGTACTTC
CDR3aa: CASSFGGQEQYF

v_gene: TRBV12-3/TRBV12-4
abundance: NA
d_gene: NA
j_gene: TRBJ2-7
CDR3nt: TGTGCCAGCAGTTTAGCGGGTTCGCGGTACGAGCAGTACTTC
CDR3aa: CASSLAGSRYEQYF

v_gene: TRBV18
abundance: few
d_gene: NA
j_gene: TRBJ2-3
CDR3nt: TGTGCCAGCTCACCAGGGGACACCACCCCAGACCTAAATACGCAGTATTTT
CDR3aa: CASSPGDTTPDLNTQYF

v_gene: TRBV7-2
abundance: few
d_gene: NA
j_gene: TRBJ1-1
CDR3nt: TGTGCCAGCAGCTTTCCGAGAGAAGCTTTCTTT
CDR3aa: CASSFPREAFF

v_gene: TRBV5-1
abundance: NA
d_gene: NA
j_gene: TRBJ2-2
CDR3nt: TGCGCCAGCAGGTTTTCCCCCAGGACATCCCCCATCTTGGCCGGGGAGCTGTTTTTT
CDR3aa: CASRFSPRTSPILAGELFF

v_gene: TRBV12-5
abundance: NA
d_gene: TRBD2
j_gene: TRBJ2-1
CDR3nt: TGTGCTAGTGGCACAGAGCGGGGGGGAGGTGAGCAGTTCTTC
CDR3aa: CASGTERGGGEQFF

v_gene: TRBV29-1
abundance: few
d_gene: NA
j_gene: TRBJ1-1
CDR3nt: TGCAGCGTTGATGGGAACTCCGCAGCTTTCTTT
CDR3aa: CSVDGNSAAFF

v_gene: TRBV5-1
abundance: many
d_gene: NA
j_gene: TRBJ1-6
CDR3nt: TGCGCCAGCAGCCATGGACAATTGAATTCACCCCTCCACTTT
CDR3aa: CASSHGQLNSPLHF

v_gene: TRBV10-3
abundance: few
d_gene: NA
j_gene: TRBJ2-5
CDR3nt: TGTGCCATCAGTGCCACGAGCGGTTCTGAGACCCAGTACTTC
CDR3aa: CAISATSGSETQYF

v_gene: TRBV12-3/TRBV12-4
abundance: NA
d_gene: NA
j_gene: TRBJ2-5
CDR3nt: TGTGCCAGCAGGAGGACCCAGTACTTC
CDR3aa: CASRRTQYF

v_gene: TRBV27
abundance: NA
d_gene: NA
j_gene: TRBJ2-1
CDR3nt: TGTGCCAGCAGTACCTACCGGGACTCCCGCAATGTCCATGAGCAGTTCTTC
CDR3aa: CASSTYRDSRNVHEQFF

v_gene: TRBV20-1
abundance: NA
d_gene: TRBD1
j_gene: TRBJ2-5
CDR3nt: TGCAGTGTCAGGACAGGGGGGGCCCAAGAGACCCAGTACTTC
CDR3aa: CSVRTGGAQETQYF

v_gene: TRBV10-3
abundance: few
d_gene: TRBD2
j_gene: TRBJ2-1
CDR3nt: TGTGCCTCAATCCGTGGCGGGAGCTCCTACAATGAGCAGTTCTTC
CDR3aa: CASIRGGSSYNEQFF

v_gene: TRBV5-1
abundance: NA
d_gene: NA
j_gene: TRBJ1-1
CDR3nt: TGCGCCAGCAGCTTGGCCAACAAAGCGAACACTGAAGCTTTCTTT
CDR3aa: CASSLANKANTEAFF

v_gene: TRBV3-1
abundance: NA
d_gene: NA
j_gene: TRBJ2-3
CDR3nt: TGTGCCAGCAGCCAAGTGGACTACACAGATACGCAGTATTTT
CDR3aa: CASSQVDYTDTQYF

v_gene: TRBV28
abundance: many
d_gene: TRBD1
j_gene: TRBJ2-4
CDR3nt: TGTGCCAGCAGTTCCCAGGGGGCTGGCAAAAACATTCAGTACTTC
CDR3aa: CASSSQGAGKNIQYF

v_gene: TRBV24-1
abundance: NA
d_gene: NA
j_gene: TRBJ2-1
CDR3nt: TGTGCCACCAGTGATTCTTTGGGGGGATACAATGAGCAGTTCTTC
CDR3aa: CATSDSLGGYNEQFF

v_gene: TRBV20-1
abundance: few
d_gene: NA
j_gene: TRBJ2-3
CDR3nt: TGCAGTGCTAATGGTGGCGGGGCTATCACAGATACGCAGTATTTT
CDR3aa: CSANGGGAITDTQYF